This T cell receptor (beta chain) was found in a study of T cell repertoires in cytomegalovirus infection. Study context: Indicated by public TCR beta signatures were CMV infection and matching HLA type. Findings of the study overall: Summed frequency of shared TCR beta families picked out CMV carriers who also had the relevant HLA. The ex vivo response was dominated by HLA-C-restricted CMV-specific TCR beta clonotypes.

Of note for this clonotype: The antigen remains undetermined.

Using its own MiXCR run on the reads, TCRdb lists one record per CDR3 protein. The sample consists of over 200,000 distinct CDR3 sequences, around 15% of them appearing once. Trimming stripped 4 bases from V and 3 bases from J, with 12 bases between. The length of the CDR3 is 14 residues. The germline gives CDR1 SGHDN, CDR2 FVKESK. The sequence derives from a human donor in good health (CMV status not recorded). Some clones in this sample may be carry-over from other donors' samples. The sequenced sample consisted of PBMCs. The chain carries TRBV14 and TRBJ1-1; maybe TRBD1 (6 bases). The CDR3: CASSPGGFHTEAFF. DNA for the CDR3: TGTGCCAGCAGCCCGGGGGGCTTCCACACTGAAGCTTTCTTT.